The clone carrying this TCR beta chain appeared a few times. The CDR3 has 16 residues. The ends were cut back, 7 bases at V and 2 bases at J, with 17 bases in the middle. Germline lookup yields CDR1 SNHLY and CDR2 FYNNEI. These data belong to a study of response to subunit inactivated influenza vaccine. TCRdb reprocessed the RT-PCR reads with MiXCR, giving one entry per CDR3 protein. Counted here are approximately 500,000 distinct CDR3 sequences, around 25% occurring once; the ten biggest clones make up 2.5% to 3%. The same sample was also studied in work on T cells expressing NK-cell markers. As that report states: As the method of synthesis, 5'RACE template switching with UMIs yielded TCR beta cDNA. A handful of donors carried dominant NKG2C+ clonotypes that made up roughly 1.0-7.5% of their CD8+ T cells.

The gene calls are TRBV2 and TRBJ2-2; no clear D. The sample here was CD4+ T cells sorted from PBMCs, taken about 13 days after vaccination. This TCR came from a man aged 45-60 years who received an inactivated influenza vaccine. The CDR3 protein is CASIPLTTSNTGELFF. The CDR3 nucleotides read TGTGCCAGCATCCCACTAACGACCTCCAACACCGGGGAGCTGTTTTTT.